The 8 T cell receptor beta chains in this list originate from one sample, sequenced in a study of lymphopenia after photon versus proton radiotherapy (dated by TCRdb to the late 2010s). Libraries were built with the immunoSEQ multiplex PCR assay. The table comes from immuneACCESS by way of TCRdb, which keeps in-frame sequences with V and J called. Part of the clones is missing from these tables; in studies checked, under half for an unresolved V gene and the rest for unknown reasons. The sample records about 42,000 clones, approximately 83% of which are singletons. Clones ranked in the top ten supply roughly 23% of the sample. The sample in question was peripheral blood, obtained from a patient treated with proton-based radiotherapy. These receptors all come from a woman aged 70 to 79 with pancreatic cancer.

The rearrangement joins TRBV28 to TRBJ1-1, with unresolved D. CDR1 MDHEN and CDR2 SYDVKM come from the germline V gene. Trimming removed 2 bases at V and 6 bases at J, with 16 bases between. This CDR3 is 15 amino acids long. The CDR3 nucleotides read TGTGCCAGCAGTTTAGGAGGTCCCGAACGGGCTGAAGCTTTCTTT. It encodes CASSLGGPERAEAFF.

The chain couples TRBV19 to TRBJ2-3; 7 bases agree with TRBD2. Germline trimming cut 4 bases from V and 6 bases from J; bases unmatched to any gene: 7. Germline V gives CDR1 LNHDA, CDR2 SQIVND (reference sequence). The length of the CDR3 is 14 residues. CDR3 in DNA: TGTGCCAGTAGTACCGGGACTAATTCGGATACGCAGTATTTT. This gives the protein CASSTGTNSDTQYF.

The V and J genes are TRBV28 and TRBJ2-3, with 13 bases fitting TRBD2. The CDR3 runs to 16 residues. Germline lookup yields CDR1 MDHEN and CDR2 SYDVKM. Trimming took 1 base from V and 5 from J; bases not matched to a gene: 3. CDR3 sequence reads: CASSLSTSGRVDTQYF. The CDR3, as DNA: TGTGCCAGCAGTTTATCAACTAGCGGGAGGGTAGATACGCAGTATTTT.

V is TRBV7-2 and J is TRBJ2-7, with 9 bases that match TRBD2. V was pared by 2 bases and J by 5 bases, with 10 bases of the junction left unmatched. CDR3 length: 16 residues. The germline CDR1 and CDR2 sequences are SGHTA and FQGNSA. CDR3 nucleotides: TGTGCCAGCAGCTTAAGGGTTAGCGGGAGTCTAAACGAGCAGTACTTC. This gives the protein CASSLRVSGSLNEQYF.

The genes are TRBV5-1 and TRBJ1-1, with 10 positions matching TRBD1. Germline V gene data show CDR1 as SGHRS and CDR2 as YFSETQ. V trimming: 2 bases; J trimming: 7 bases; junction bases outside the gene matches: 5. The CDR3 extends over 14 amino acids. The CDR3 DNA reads TGCGCCAGCAGCTTCCGGACAGGGGGGTTTGAAGCTTTCTTT. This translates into CASSFRTGGFEAFF.

The CDR3 is CASSFGGPEAFF. CDR3 bases: TGTGCCAGCAGCTTTGGGGGCCCCGAAGCTTTCTTT. V is TRBV7-3 and J is TRBJ1-1; D might be TRBD1 (6 bases). This CDR3 contains 12 residues. The germline V gene encodes CDR1 SGHTA and CDR2 FQGTGA. V dropped 3 bases and J dropped 8 bases, with 10 bases sitting between them.

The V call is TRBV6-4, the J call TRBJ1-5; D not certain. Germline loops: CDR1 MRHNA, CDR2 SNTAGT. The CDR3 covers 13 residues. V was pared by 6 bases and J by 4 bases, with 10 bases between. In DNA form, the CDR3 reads TGTGCCAGCAGCAGAGAGGGAAATCAGCCCCAGCATTTT. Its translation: CASSREGNQPQHF.

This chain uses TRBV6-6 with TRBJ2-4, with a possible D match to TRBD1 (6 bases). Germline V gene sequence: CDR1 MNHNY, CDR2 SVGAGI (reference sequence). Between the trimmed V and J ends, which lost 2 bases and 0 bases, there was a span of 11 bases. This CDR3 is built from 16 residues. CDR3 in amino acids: CASSYRTASAKNIQYF. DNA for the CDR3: TGTGCCAGCAGTTACAGGACAGCCTCAGCCAAAAACATTCAGTACTTC.